The 9 T cell receptor beta chains listed next were all sequenced from one sample in a study of cytomegalovirus exposure and HLA in healthy donors. In the PCR, 60 Vbeta and 13 Jbeta primers were used. Assay: immunoSEQ multiplex PCR; the TCRdb copy retains only in-frame clones and omits some. Of about 120,000 clones listed, around 77% were seen once; the top ten hold under 6.5%. The material sequenced was PBMCs. These receptors were obtained from a man between 18 and 29 years old in good health and CMV-seropositive.

The V and J genes are TRBV10-3 and TRBJ1-1, with unresolved D. CDR3 length: 15 residues. CDR1 and CDR2 from the germline V gene are ENHRY and SYGVKD. Trimming removed 0 bases at V and 0 bases at J, with 8 bases between. This CDR3 is CAISESYGVNTEAFF. The CDR3 DNA sequence: TGTGCCATCAGTGAGTCGTACGGGGTGAACACTGAAGCTTTCTTT.

This chain connects TRBV4-1 to TRBJ1-2; D not resolved. The germline V and J ends were trimmed by 3 bases and 5 bases, with 10 bases remaining between them. Germline V gene data show CDR1 as MGHRA and CDR2 as YSYEKL. The CDR3 spans 13 residues. This CDR3 is CASSQFSGYGYTF. The CDR3 region has the DNA TGCGCCAGCAGCCAGTTTTCGGGTTATGGCTACACCTTC.

The chain couples TRBV6-4 to TRBJ2-7; 10 bases agree with TRBD1. The J segment lost 6 bases and the V segment lost 9 bases, leaving 8 bases of the junction unmatched. Germline loops: CDR1 MRHNA, CDR2 SNTAGT. This CDR3 has 13 amino acids. This chain's CDR3 is CARGDRGACEQYF. The CDR3 DNA sequence: TGTGCCAGAGGGGACAGGGGCGCCTGCGAGCAGTACTTC.

The CDR3 is CASSPERRVARGQGTYEQYF. CDR3 nucleotides: TGTGCCAGCAGCCCGGAGAGGCGCGTTGCCCGAGGACAGGGGACTTACGAGCAGTACTTC. The genes are TRBV7-8 and TRBJ2-7; 9 nucleotides agree with TRBD1. The CDR3 sequence is 20 residues long. V lost 5 bases and J lost 4; bases outside the gene matches: 24. Germline CDR1 SGHVS, CDR2 FQNEAQ.

The DNA for the CDR3 is TGCAGCGTTGAAGTCGAGGGATTTAGCGTCAGTGTGGAGACCCAGTACTTC. Its translation: CSVEVEGFSVSVETQYF. The J gene is TRBJ2-5, the V gene TRBV29-1; D is perhaps TRBD2 (5 bases). CDR1 is SQVTM and CDR2 is ANQGSEA in the germline V gene. This CDR3 comprises 17 residues. Trimming took off 1 base at V and 5 bases at J, with 23 bases between the two ends.

The gene calls are TRBV27 and TRBJ2-1; D is possibly TRBD2 (5 bases). Germline CDR1 is MNHEY and CDR2 is SMNVEV (reference sequence). CDR3 size: 15 residues. The V gene lost 1 base and the J gene lost 5 bases, with 12 bases spanning the gap. The CDR3 reads CASSLYPGFNNEQFF. The CDR3 coding sequence is TGTGCCAGCAGTTTATATCCGGGATTTAACAATGAGCAGTTCTTC.

The rearrangement links TRBV28 to TRBJ1-5; D is unclear. The V end was cut by 2 bases, the J end by 3 bases, with 11 bases between. The CDR3 sequence is 15 residues long. Germline V lookup: CDR1 MDHEN, CDR2 SYDVKM. CDR3 nucleotide sequence: TGTGCCAGCAGTTTAAGCGGCCGGCTCAATCAGCCCCAGCATTTT. It codes for CASSLSGRLNQPQHF.

This chain links TRBV6-4 with TRBJ2-2; D is perhaps TRBD2 (6 bases). Deletions cut 6 bases from V and 2 bases from J, with 10 bases between. This CDR3 has 14 residues. Germline CDR1 and CDR2: MRHNA and SNTAGT. CDR3 sequence (DNA): TGTGCCAGCAGGACCGGGACTAACACCGGGGAGCTGTTTTTT. Amino acids: CASRTGTNTGELFF.

V is TRBV19 and J is TRBJ1-5; D not resolved. This CDR3 comprises 14 residues. CDR1 LNHDA and CDR2 SQIVND come from the germline V gene (reference sequence). Trimming took 9 bases from V and 3 from J, leaving 15 bases between them. CDR3 region: CARKVGAYNQPQHF. CDR3 in DNA: TGTGCCAGGAAGGTGGGCGCCTACAATCAGCCCCAGCATTTT.